This TCR beta chain stems from a study of T cell repertoires in cytomegalovirus infection. Study in general: Recently identified HLA-C-restricted CMV epitopes were used, and well-studied HLA-B-restricted CMV epitopes were used as well. TCR beta signatures that were public indicated CMV infection and matching HLA type.

On this clonotype itself: Its cognate antigen is unknown.

Germline assignment: CDR1 MGHRA and CDR2 YSYEKL. The CDR3 is 16 amino acids. Trimming shortened V by 1 base and J by 2 bases, and 12 bases separated the two germline ends. TCRdb fed the reads into MiXCR, producing one record per CDR3 protein. The table shows around 540,000 distinct CDR3 sequences, with roughly 34% occurring only once. General study points: HLA-C-restricted CMV-specific TCR beta clonotypes prevailed in the ex vivo response.

V is TRBV4-1 and J is TRBJ2-4; perhaps D is TRBD1 or TRBD2 (5 bases each). The specimen comprised cultured PBMCs, sampled from culture after CMV antigen stimulation. The source of this sequence is a human donor in good health (CMV status not recorded). Some clones in this sample may be carry-over from other donors' samples. The CDR3 region has the DNA TGCGCCAGCAGCCAAGTTGGGGGATTCACCAAAAACATTCAGTACTTC. This codes for CASSQVGGFTKNIQYF.